This is a list of T cell receptor beta chains from one sample in a study of early T cells in non-severe SARS-CoV-2 infection. Each CDR3 protein gets one entry after TCRdb re-called the 5' RACE reads with MiXCR. The repertoire holds around 61,000 distinct CDR3 sequences, around 13% seen once, with approximately 2.8% in the top ten. The sample consisted of whole blood. The receptors originated from an adult who was a healthcare worker with PCR-confirmed SARS-CoV-2 infection or an uninfected control (not recorded which). Each CDR3 is given with its conserved first and last residue. The D gene is left open where the match is weak. Clone size appears in some rows only: once, few, many, or a class for an expanded clone.

few,TRBV29-1,TRBJ2-2,-,CSVRRTTNTGELFF,TGCAGCGTGAGGCGAACGACGAACACCGGGGAGCTGTTTTTT
few,TRBV11-2,TRBJ2-1,TRBD2,CASSPSIAGGRNEQFF,TGTGCCAGCAGCCCGAGCATAGCGGGAGGGCGAAATGAGCAGTTCTTC
many,TRBV6-5,TRBJ1-6,-,CASSPQLIEKTLHF,TGTGCCAGCAGTCCCCAGTTGATTGAGAAGACTCTCCACTTT
many,TRBV15,TRBJ1-2,-,CATSRSPRNTNYGYTF,TGTGCCACCAGCAGATCCCCCAGAAACACTAACTATGGCTACACCTTC
few,TRBV19,TRBJ2-5,-,CASSIRPERETQYF,TGTGCCAGTAGTATTCGGCCCGAACGAGAGACCCAGTACTTC
many,TRBV7-2,TRBJ2-7,-,CASSLLYEQYF,TGTGCCAGCAGCTTACTCTACGAGCAGTACTTC
many,TRBV20-1,TRBJ2-4,TRBD2,CSAALSGGSKLAKNIQYF,TGCAGTGCGGCCCTTAGCGGGGGGTCAAAACTAGCCAAAAACATTCAGTACTTC
-,TRBV28,TRBJ1-2,-,CASSFGYGYTF,TGTGCCAGCAGTTTTGGCTATGGCTACACCTTC
-,TRBV5-4,TRBJ2-1,TRBD2,CASSSREGTYNEQFF,TGTGCCAGCAGTTCTCGGGAGGGCACCTACAATGAGCAGTTCTTC
few,TRBV12-5,TRBJ2-7,-,CASGLTTYEQYF,TGTGCTAGTGGTTTAACCACATACGAGCAGTACTTC
many,TRBV12-5,TRBJ1-1,-,CASGPGARFSMNTEAFF,TGTGCTAGTGGTCCCGGGGCGCGATTTTCTATGAACACTGAAGCTTTCTTT
many,TRBV29-1,TRBJ2-3,-,CSVLQPGGITDTQYF,TGCAGCGTCTTGCAACCGGGCGGGATCACAGATACGCAGTATTTT
many,TRBV6-5,TRBJ2-6,TRBD1,CASSYSRTGGTISGANVLTF,TGTGCCAGCAGTTACTCCAGGACAGGGGGTACCATCTCTGGGGCCAACGTCCTGACTTTC
many,TRBV19,TRBJ2-7,-,CASSIALSYEQYF,TGTGCCAGTAGTATAGCACTATCCTACGAGCAGTACTTC
-,TRBV5-4,TRBJ2-3,TRBD2,CASSTSGLTTDTQYF,TGTGCCAGCAGCACTTCGGGACTAACCACAGATACGCAGTATTTT
many,TRBV20-1,TRBJ2-1,-,CSARGRAGSYNEQFF,TGCAGTGCTAGGGGCCGGGCAGGAAGCTACAATGAGCAGTTCTTC
-,TRBV11-3,TRBJ1-4,-,CASSLAGRTGLFF,TGTGCCAGCAGCTTAGCGGGCAGAACGGGACTGTTTTTT
many,TRBV20-1,TRBJ1-5,-,CSARRRQSPGQPQHF,TGCAGTGCTAGACGGAGACAGAGCCCAGGTCAGCCCCAGCATTTT
many,TRBV5-4,TRBJ2-3,TRBD2,CASSSRLTSGGIDTQYF,TGTGCCAGCAGCTCCCGGCTGACTAGCGGGGGGATAGATACGCAGTATTTT
many,TRBV20-1,TRBJ2-7,TRBD2,CSASGRGGRYEQYF,TGCAGTGCTAGTGGGCGGGGGGGCCGATACGAGCAGTACTTC
-,TRBV5-1,TRBJ2-1,TRBD2,CASSPKGGLAGGIKEQFF,TGCGCCAGCAGCCCCAAAGGGGGGCTAGCGGGAGGGATCAAAGAGCAGTTCTTC
many,TRBV6-2/TRBV6-3,TRBJ2-4,TRBD2,CASSYLGTRRNIQYF,TGTGCCAGCAGTTACTTGGGGACTAGAAGAAACATTCAGTACTTC